This T cell receptor (beta chain) was recovered during a study of blood T cell repertoires in COVID-19. Original processing notes: Reference gene primer amplification yielded estimated nucleated cell counts. TCRdb's table, derived via immunoSEQ multiplex PCR, lists solely in-frame clones and lacks some. The V and J calls and clone size come from that table; D and trimming were worked out from the DNA. The sample records under 300,000 clones, approximately 86% being singletons. This CDR3 has 17 residues. Germline V gives CDR1 MNHNS, CDR2 SASEGT. V was pared by 3 bases and J by 6 bases, with 21 bases between.

The receptor comes from a woman between 45 and 65 years old who had recovered from COVID-19. What was sequenced was PBMCs or T cells enriched from blood (not recorded which). The chain couples TRBV6-1 to TRBJ1-5; maybe TRBD1 (5 bases). CDR3 protein: CASSDLDGGVFGQPQHF. Here the CDR3 DNA reads TGTGCCAGCAGTGACTTAGACGGAGGGGTTTTTGGTCAGCCCCAGCATTTT.